This TCR beta chain was documented in a study of monozygotic twins with inflammatory bowel disease. Findings and limits, study-wide: Patients with IBD had less TCRbeta diversity (inverse Simpson) than their healthy co-twins.

A remark on this clonotype: Antigen: not known.

Whole blood, unsorted for T cells, was the source of total RNA. The authors used about 3.5 ug of total RNA per TCR library. Per-sample cDNA came from eight separate reactions. TCRdb reprocessed the 5' RACE reads and reports one entry per CDR3 protein, with no DNA. The table gives approximately 390,000 distinct CDR3 sequences; the top ten clones make up 2% to 3% of it. This CDR3 is built from 15 residues. Germline CDR1 is SGHTS and CDR2 is YDEGEE. This receptor was identified in a human donor with ulcerative colitis or Crohn's disease, or a healthy co-twin of an affected twin (not recorded which). V gene TRBV5-8 combines with J gene TRBJ1-6; TCRdb outputs TRBD1, but without DNA this stays unchecked. Sample: blood. The CDR3 here is CASSLGTGGISPLHF.